Below are 20 T cell receptor beta chains sequenced from a single sample in a study of control samples from healthy donors and cancer patients. Assay: immunoSEQ multiplex PCR; the TCRdb copy retains only in-frame clones and omits some. The data show 50,000 to 55,000 clones, with 87% seen just once and around 15% held by the top ten. Sequenced material: PBMCs. These receptors were collected from a man aged 55 to 70 with head and neck cancer.

This CDR3 is CASTIPNSPLHF. For the CDR3, the DNA is TGTGCCAGCACCATCCCAAATTCACCCCTCCACTTT. This rearrangement joins TRBV28 to TRBJ1-6; no clear D gene. The CDR3 totals 12 residues. Trimming pared 7 bases from V and 7 bases from J, leaving 8 bases between. The germline V gene encodes CDR1 MDHEN and CDR2 SYDVKM.

V gene TRBV11-2 combines with J gene TRBJ2-7; a possible D gene is TRBD1 (5 bases). Trimming cost V 1 base and J 3 bases, with 10 bases left between them. The CDR3 is 14 residues long. Germline lookup yields CDR1 SGHAT and CDR2 FQNNGV. CDR3 region: CASSLGTGVYEQYF. Here the CDR3 DNA reads TGTGCCAGCAGCTTAGGAACAGGTGTCTACGAGCAGTACTTC.

This rearrangement joins TRBV4-2 to TRBJ1-1; D is possibly TRBD1 (5 bases). CDR1 is LGHNA and CDR2 is YNFKEQ in the germline V gene. V lost 0 bases and J lost 4, with 9 bases in between. This CDR3 spans 14 amino acids. The CDR3: CASSQEGRLTEAFF. CDR3 DNA: TGTGCCAGCAGCCAAGAGGGACGGCTCACTGAAGCTTTCTTT.

The V gene is TRBV4-3, the J gene TRBJ1-1; no clear D. The CDR3 extends over 14 amino acids. The V and J ends lost 0 bases and 4 bases respectively, with 9 bases between them. Germline V lookup: CDR1 LGHNA, CDR2 YSLEER. Here the CDR3 DNA reads TGCGCCAGCAGCCAAGATGCCCGCGGCACTGAAGCTTTCTTT. This gives the protein CASSQDARGTEAFF.

The chain couples TRBV5-5 to TRBJ2-2; D may be TRBD2 (6 bases). V shed 0 bases and J shed 3 bases, with 12 bases lying between them. The CDR3 length is 16 residues. Germline lookup yields CDR1 SGHKS and CDR2 YYEKEE (reference sequence). The CDR3 loop is CASSLGPGLHTGELFF. DNA for the CDR3: TGTGCCAGCAGCTTGGGTCCGGGACTCCACACCGGGGAGCTGTTTTTT.

The chain carries TRBV9 and TRBJ2-2; 7 nucleotides align to TRBD1. This CDR3 has 14 amino acids. Germline V gene lookup returns CDR1 SGDLS and CDR2 YYNGEE. Trimming took 3 bases from V and 5 from J; bases not matched to a gene: 4. CDR3 protein: CASSARQGTGELFF. CDR3 DNA: TGTGCCAGCAGCGCCAGACAGGGAACCGGGGAGCTGTTTTTT. The whole variable domain, filled in from reference TRBV9 and TRBJ2-2, reads DSGVTQTPKHLITATGQRVTLRCSPRSGDLSVYWYQQSLDQGLQFLIQYYNGEERAKGNILERFSAQQFPDLHSELNLSSLELGDSALYFCASSARQGTGELFFGEGSRLTVL.

The V call is TRBV6-2 or TRBV6-3, the J call TRBJ1-2; no reliable D call. The CDR3 sequence is 17 residues long. Germline CDR1 is MNHEY and CDR2 is SVGEGT. V lost 2 bases and J 1 base, leaving 17 bases between the germline ends. The CDR3 reads CASSYPTPTRHNYGYTF. CDR3 coding DNA: TGTGCCAGCAGTTACCCGACCCCGACACGTCATAACTATGGCTACACCTTC.

The chain has TRBV19 and TRBJ2-1; D may be TRBD1 or TRBD2 (7 bases each). V dropped 4 bases and J dropped 0 bases, with 13 bases sitting between them. CDR1 LNHDA and CDR2 SQIVND come from the germline V gene (reference sequence). The CDR3 loop spans 16 amino acids. This chain's CDR3 is CASSKGASGSYNEQFF. CDR3 bases: TGTGCCAGTAGTAAGGGGGCTAGCGGCTCCTACAATGAGCAGTTCTTC.

The J gene is TRBJ2-5, the V gene TRBV7-9; unclear D gene. The ends were cut back, 3 bases at V and 1 base at J, with 9 bases in the middle. The CDR3 spans 14 residues. CDR1 is SEHNR and CDR2 is FQNEAQ in the germline V gene (reference sequence). The CDR3 DNA reads TGTGCCAGCAGCTTGGGAAACCTCCAAGAGACCCAGTACTTC. This translates into CASSLGNLQETQYF.

This chain links TRBV7-3 with TRBJ2-3; the D call may be TRBD1 or TRBD2 (5 bases each). Germline lookup yields CDR1 SGHTA and CDR2 FQGTGA. V was cut by 1 base and J by 1 base, with 18 bases left in between. The CDR3 extends over 18 amino acids. This CDR3 is CASSLRWGPPGGTDTQYF. The CDR3, as DNA: TGTGCCAGCAGCTTAAGATGGGGACCTCCGGGTGGCACAGATACGCAGTATTTT.

The CDR3 region has the DNA TGTGCCAGCTGGGGCGGGGGGCGTGGGCGGGGACTCACAGATACGCAGTATTTT. Protein sequence: CASWGGGRGRGLTDTQYF. V gene TRBV7-2 combines with J gene TRBJ2-3, with 8 bases aligning to TRBD2. Germline V lookup: CDR1 SGHTA, CDR2 FQGNSA. The CDR3 spans 18 residues. Trimming cost V 8 bases and J 2 bases; bases outside gene matches: 18.

V and J are TRBV7-9 and TRBJ1-5; 7 bases align to TRBD1. Per the germline V gene, CDR1 is SEHNR and CDR2 is FQNEAQ (reference sequence). The junction had 5 bases not matched to a gene; V was cut back by 4 bases and J by 2 bases. The CDR3 is made up of 15 amino acids. DNA of the CDR3: TGTGCCAGCAGCTCAGGGGGATCGGGCAATCAGCCCCAGCATTTT. This codes for CASSSGGSGNQPQHF.

The chain couples TRBV2 to TRBJ1-2, with 12 nucleotides matching TRBD1. CDR3 length equals 14 residues. The J segment lost 7 bases and the V segment lost 6 bases, leaving 6 bases of the junction unmatched. CDR1 SNHLY and CDR2 FYNNEI come from the germline V gene. The CDR3 sequence is CASSVGQGAGGYTF. The CDR3, as DNA: TGTGCCAGCAGCGTGGGACAGGGGGCCGGTGGCTACACCTTC.

The CDR3 DNA sequence: TGTGCCAGCAGGGGACAGGGGAATTCACCCCTCCACTTT. Its translation: CASRGQGNSPLHF. The V call is TRBV11-2, the J call TRBJ1-6; 10 bases agree with TRBD1. V lost 6 bases and J lost 7; bases outside the gene matches: 0. Per the germline V gene, CDR1 is SGHAT and CDR2 is FQNNGV. The length of the CDR3 is 13 residues.

The rearrangement uses TRBV15 and TRBJ2-5; 9 bases are a match to TRBD1. V was pared by 3 bases and J by 5 bases, with 4 bases of the junction left unmatched. This CDR3 is 14 amino acids long. Germline CDR1 is LNHNV and CDR2 is YYDKDF (reference sequence). The CDR3 here is CATSRGQGRETQYF. The CDR3 nucleotides read TGTGCCACCAGCAGGGGACAGGGTCGGGAGACCCAGTACTTC.

This chain uses TRBV6-2 or TRBV6-3 with TRBJ1-5; D remains unclear. V lost 0 bases, J lost 4 bases, and 19 bases lay in between. CDR1 and CDR2 from the germline V gene are MNHEY and SVGEGT. This CDR3 has 18 residues. The CDR3 protein is CASSYSPGQVIRNQPQHF. The CDR3 bases are TGTGCCAGCAGTTACTCGCCCGGGCAGGTGATTAGGAATCAGCCCCAGCATTTT.

This chain joins TRBV28 and TRBJ1-5; D might be TRBD1 (6 bases). Trimming removed 6 bases at V and 1 base at J, with 13 bases between. The V gene's germline CDR1 is MDHEN and CDR2 SYDVKM. This CDR3 region has 15 residues. The CDR3 DNA sequence: TGTGCCAGCAGCGGAGGGGGGGGAAGCAATCAGCCCCAGCATTTT. This translates into CASSGGGGSNQPQHF.

The sample holds a few counts of this clone. The gene calls are TRBV27 and TRBJ1-2; the D gene is possibly TRBD1 (6 bases). Germline V CDR1 and CDR2: MNHEY, SMNVEV (reference sequence). V was shortened by 4 bases and J by 3 bases, with 18 bases between the two germline ends. The CDR3 is made up of 16 amino acids. The CDR3: CASSSSLRTADYGYTF. CDR3 DNA sequence: TGTGCCAGCAGTTCTAGCCTAAGGACAGCGGACTATGGCTACACCTTC.

V and J are TRBV4-1 and TRBJ1-1, with D tentatively TRBD1 (6 bases). Between the trimmed V and J ends, which lost 3 bases and 5 bases, there was a span of 7 bases. The germline gives CDR1 MGHRA, CDR2 YSYEKL. CDR3 length: 12 amino acids. CDR3: CASSQTGTEAFF. The CDR3 DNA reads as TGCGCCAGCAGCCAGACAGGAACTGAAGCTTTCTTT.

This chain links TRBV6-1 with TRBJ1-6; D gene unclear. The CDR3 length is 12 residues. Trimming took 3 bases from V and 8 from J, leaving 5 bases between them. In germline, CDR1 is MNHNS, CDR2 SASEGT. CDR3 nucleotides: TGTGCCAGCAGTGATTTTGATTCACCCCTCCACTTT. This translates into CASSDFDSPLHF.